Shown below are 31 T cell receptor beta chains from a single sample sequenced in a study of response to subunit inactivated influenza vaccine. From the RT-PCR reads, TCRdb called clonotypes with MiXCR, one entry per CDR3 protein. Of hundreds of thousands of distinct CDR3 sequences listed, approximately 13% are singletons. The input for sequencing was PBMCs from blood, taken around two weeks before vaccination. The source is a man over 45 who received an inactivated influenza vaccine.

Comments on this clonotype: A much larger clone differs from this one at a single base, so this may be a read error. This chain joins TRBV6-1 and TRBJ2-7, with 7 bases identical to TRBD2. Per the germline V gene, CDR1 is MNHNS and CDR2 is SASEGT. The CDR3 is made up of 14 amino acids. The CDR3 sequence: CASKTGREAYEPYF. Here the CDR3 DNA reads TGTGCCAGCAAAACGGGGAGGGAAGCATACGAGCCGTACTTC.

The rearrangement uses TRBV11-2 and TRBJ2-5, with TRBD1 matching over 10 bases. The germline V gene encodes CDR1 SGHAT and CDR2 FQNNGV. CDR3 length: 15 residues. V dropped 6 bases and J dropped 4; count of bases not matched to a gene: 8. In DNA form, the CDR3 reads TGTGCCAGCAGATCCGGGACAGGGGTCGGAGAGACCCAGTACTTC. Its protein product is CASRSGTGVGETQYF.

This clonotype came up a few times. The V and J genes are TRBV4-1 and TRBJ2-1; D may match TRBD1 or TRBD2 (6 bases each). Deletions cut 1 base from V and 9 bases from J, with 16 bases between. The CDR3 contains 15 residues. The germline CDR1 and CDR2 sequences are MGHRA and YSYEKL. CDR3 nucleotide sequence: TGCGCCAGCAGCCAAGGGGGGGCCCGTTTAGGTGAGCAGTTCTTC. It yields the protein CASSQGGARLGEQFF.

This clonotype has a count of ten or more. The chain combines TRBV4-3 with TRBJ2-2; no reliable D call. V dropped 0 bases and J dropped 8 bases, with 7 bases sitting between them. Germline assignment: CDR1 LGHNA and CDR2 YSLEER. The CDR3 sequence is 13 residues long. The CDR3 region has the DNA TGCGCCAGCAGCCAAGATTATTGGGGGGAGCTGTTTTTT. Its translation: CASSQDYWGELFF.

This clonotype occurred a few times. V and J are TRBV7-9 and TRBJ2-3, with TRBD1 matching over 7 bases. Germline loops: CDR1 SEHNR, CDR2 FQNEAQ (reference sequence). This CDR3 is 15 amino acids long. V shed 6 bases and J 0 bases; nucleotides not matched to a gene: 6. The DNA for the CDR3 is TGTGCCAGCAGTCCCGGGACAGCGAGCACAGATACGCAGTATTTT. Protein: CASSPGTASTDTQYF.

V gene TRBV7-9 combines with J gene TRBJ2-7; 8 bases map to TRBD1. This CDR3 is 12 amino acids long. Losses at the gene ends were 5 bases for V and 5 bases for J; bases not matched to a gene: 2. The germline gives CDR1 SEHNR, CDR2 FQNEAQ (reference sequence). The CDR3, as DNA: TGTGCCAGCAGCGCGGACAGGGACGAGCAGTACTTC. Translated: CASSADRDEQYF.

A word on this clonotype: An end of the junction differs from the germline gene, which may be a read error. The chain carries TRBV15 and TRBJ2-4, with 10 bases lining up with TRBD1. The germline V gene has CDR1 LNHNV and CDR2 YYDKDF (reference sequence). This CDR3 contains 17 residues. In DNA form, the CDR3 reads TGTGCCACCGGCACGCAAAGCGGGACAGGGGCCAGAAACATTCAGTACTTC. The encoded protein is CATGTQSGTGARNIQYF.

This clonotype has only a few counts. The chain employs TRBV28 and TRBJ2-7, with 7 bases fitting TRBD1. V gave up 8 bases and J gave up 6 bases; unmatched junction bases: 4. CDR1 is MDHEN, CDR2 SYDVKM, per germline. The CDR3 runs 11 residues. The CDR3 protein is CASQTGREQYF. CDR3 in DNA: TGTGCCAGCCAGACAGGGCGCGAGCAGTACTTC.

This clonotype was recorded many times. In nucleotides, the CDR3 is TGTGCCAGCAGTTTATGGGACACCGGGGAGCTGTTTTTT. It yields the protein CASSLWDTGELFF. The chain links TRBV12-3 or TRBV12-4 to TRBJ2-2, with no clear D. Between the trimmed V and J ends, which lost 2 bases and 3 bases, there was a span of 4 bases. The CDR3 is 13 amino acids.

This clonotype was recorded a few times. V usage is TRBV12-3 or TRBV12-4 and J usage is TRBJ2-1; 9 bases line up with TRBD1. V lost 9 bases and J lost 5; bases outside the gene matches: 5. The CDR3 length is 13 residues. This CDR3 reads CASVRTGDNEQFF. The CDR3 DNA reads as TGTGCCAGTGTTCGGACAGGGGACAATGAGCAGTTCTTC.

The J gene is TRBJ1-1, the V gene TRBV3-1; D remains ambiguous. Germline V CDR1 and CDR2: LGHDT, YNNKEL (reference sequence). Between the trimmed V and J ends, which lost 6 bases and 1 base, there was a span of 18 bases. CDR3 length equals 16 residues. The CDR3 DNA reads TGTGCCAGCAGTAATGTGGTAGTGGGTAGGAACACTGAAGCTTTCTTT. Protein product: CASSNVVVGRNTEAFF.

The J gene is TRBJ2-7, the V gene TRBV9; D may be TRBD2 (6 bases). Germline CDR1 SGDLS, CDR2 YYNGEE. The V and J ends lost 0 bases and 2 bases respectively, with 9 bases between them. This CDR3 spans 14 amino acids. As DNA, the CDR3 is TGTGCCAGCAGCGTAGGGGGGGAGACCTACGAGCAGTACTTC. This gives the protein CASSVGGETYEQYF. The full variable domain, its missing parts supplied by reference TRBV9 and TRBJ2-7, is DSGVTQTPKHLITATGQRVTLRCSPRSGDLSVYWYQQSLDQGLQFLIQYYNGEERAKGNILERFSAQQFPDLHSELNLSSLELGDSALYFCASSVGGETYEQYFGPGTRLTVT.

This clonotype was seen only a few times. The rearrangement joins TRBV7-2 to TRBJ2-1, with D hard to call. Germline V gives CDR1 SGHTA, CDR2 FQGNSA. CDR3 length: 15 residues. The V end was cut by 2 bases, the J end by 7 bases, with 15 bases between. CDR3: CASSLLPTLGNEQFF. The CDR3, as DNA: TGTGCCAGCAGCTTACTCCCAACCTTAGGGAATGAGCAGTTCTTC. Full variable domain (remainder filled in from reference TRBV7-2 and TRBJ2-1): GAGVSQSPSNKVTEKGKDVELRCDPISGHTALYWYRQSLGQGLEFLIYFQGNSAPDKSGLPSDRFSAERTGGSVSTLTIQRTQQEDSAVYLCASSLLPTLGNEQFFGPGTRLTVL.

The chain joins TRBV4-1 to TRBJ2-7; the match to TRBD2 covers 12 bases. This CDR3 comprises 16 residues. The J segment lost 4 bases and the V segment lost 4 bases, leaving 8 bases of the junction unmatched. The germline V gene has CDR1 MGHRA and CDR2 YSYEKL. The CDR3 DNA is TGCGCCAGCAGCCGCTCTAGCGGGGGGGCCGTTTACGAGCAGTACTTC. It translates to CASSRSSGGAVYEQYF.

This chain connects TRBV20-1 to TRBJ2-7; D is uncertain. Deletions cut 6 bases from V and 2 bases from J, with 17 bases between. Germline-derived CDR1 and CDR2 are DFQATT and SNEGSKA (reference sequence). CDR3 length equals 14 residues. The CDR3 here is CSAARQVGPYEQYF. Here the CDR3 DNA reads TGCAGTGCCGCCAGGCAAGTTGGTCCCTACGAGCAGTACTTC.

V is TRBV28 and J is TRBJ2-7; the D is unclear. The CDR3 covers 12 residues. Trimming left V 8 bases short and J 4 bases short, with 12 bases between. The germline CDR1 and CDR2 sequences are MDHEN and SYDVKM. CDR3 protein: CASRQLDYEQYF. DNA of the CDR3: TGTGCCAGCCGCCAATTGGATTACGAGCAGTACTTC. Complete variable domain (other parts from reference TRBV28 and TRBJ2-7): DVKVTQSSRYLVKRTGEKVFLECVQDMDHENMFWYRQDPGLGLRLIYFSYDVKMKEKGDIPEGYSVSREKKERFSLILESASTNQTSMYLCASRQLDYEQYFGPGTRLTVT.

Notes on this clonotype: A much larger clone sits a single nucleotide away, making a read error possible. The V gene is TRBV29-1, the J gene TRBJ1-5; D not resolved. Looked up from germline, CDR1 is SQVTM and CDR2 is ANQGSEA. This CDR3 has 13 amino acids. Here the CDR3 reads CSVVDGINQLQHF. The CDR3 DNA follows: TGCAGCGTTGTGGACGGCATAAATCAGCTCCAGCATTTT. The variable domain in full, completed from reference TRBV29-1 and TRBJ1-5, reads SAVISQKPSRDICQRGTSLTIQCQVDSQVTMMFWYRQQPGQSLTLIATANQGSEATYESGFVIDKFPISRPNLTFSTLTVSNMSPEDSSIYLCSVVDGINQLQHFGDGTRLSIL.

This clonotype appeared a few times. J is TRBJ2-5 and V is TRBV10-3; 9 nucleotides agree with TRBD2. The CDR3 contains 13 residues. Trimming cost V 9 bases and J 3 bases; bases outside gene matches: 5. Germline loops: CDR1 ENHRY, CDR2 SYGVKD. CDR3 amino acids: CAIGTSSEETQYF. As DNA, the CDR3 is TGTGCCATAGGGACTAGCTCAGAAGAGACCCAGTACTTC.

V and J are TRBV20-1 and TRBJ2-3; TRBD2 matches 14 bases. CDR1 is DFQATT and CDR2 is SNEGSKA in the germline V gene (reference sequence). CDR3 length: 13 amino acids. CDR3 residues: CSWTSGGTDTQYF. The CDR3 nucleotides are TGCTCCTGGACTAGCGGGGGGACAGATACGCAGTATTTT.

A few counts support this clonotype. The junction differs from germline at one of its ends, possibly a read error. The chain joins TRBV29-1 to TRBJ2-5; no clear D. This CDR3 spans 15 amino acids. Germline V gene lookup returns CDR1 SQVTM and CDR2 ANQGSEA. The CDR3 DNA sequence: TGCAGCGTCGAAGCGTGGGCCCAGACCCCAGAGACCCAGTACTTC. It specifies CSVEAWAQTPETQYF.

The rearrangement joins TRBV20-1 to TRBJ1-1; D remains unclear. The germline CDR1 and CDR2 sequences are DFQATT and SNEGSKA (reference sequence). The CDR3 contains 15 residues. The V gene lost 4 bases and the J gene lost 2 bases, with 17 bases spanning the gap. The CDR3 sequence is CSAIRLPRVNTEAFF. In DNA form, the CDR3 reads TGCAGTGCTATAAGGTTGCCGCGGGTTAACACTGAAGCTTTCTTT.

This clonotype was counted only a few times. The CDR3 spells CASSTTRTGGFYEQYF. The CDR3 DNA follows: TGTGCCAGCAGTACAACTCGGACAGGGGGGTTTTACGAGCAGTACTTC. The gene calls are TRBV6-2 or TRBV6-3 and TRBJ2-7; 10 bases agree with TRBD1. J gave up 4 bases and V 5 bases, and 11 bases lay outside the gene matches. This CDR3 comprises 16 residues. Germline CDR1 and CDR2: MNHEY and SVGEGT.

This clonotype showed up just a few times. The CDR3 DNA is TGCAGTGCTGGGAAGGGGTCTTCCACCTCCTACGAGCAGTACTTC. It codes for CSAGKGSSTSYEQYF. The V and J genes are TRBV20-1 and TRBJ2-7; possible D gene TRBD1, 5 bases. Germline V gives CDR1 DFQATT, CDR2 SNEGSKA (reference sequence). The CDR3 loop spans 15 amino acids. The V gene lost 5 bases and the J gene lost 0 bases, with 17 bases spanning the gap.

This chain joins TRBV20-1 and TRBJ2-7, with a tentative D call TRBD2 (5 bases). This CDR3 spans 13 amino acids. CDR1 and CDR2 from the germline V gene are DFQATT and SNEGSKA (reference sequence). Trimming pared 1 base from V and 6 bases from J, leaving 13 bases between. CDR3 region: CSARGLARLEQYF. DNA of the CDR3: TGCAGTGCTAGAGGTCTAGCAAGGCTCGAGCAGTACTTC.

The chain employs TRBV7-2 and TRBJ2-1; the D gene is possibly TRBD1 (6 bases). The CDR3 is 16 amino acids. V lost 5 bases to trimming and J lost 3 bases, with 17 bases between them. Germline loops: CDR1 SGHTA, CDR2 FQGNSA. This chain's CDR3 is CASSPGRRTVYNEQFF. The DNA of the CDR3 is TGTGCCAGCAGCCCCGGTCGGCGGACAGTCTACAATGAGCAGTTCTTC.

In its sample, this clonotype was seen many times. The J gene is TRBJ2-1, the V gene TRBV6-2 or TRBV6-3; TRBD2 aligns across 7 bases. The junction had 4 bases not matched to a gene; V was cut back by 5 bases and J by 9 bases. The CDR3 covers 12 residues. The germline V gene encodes CDR1 MNHEY and CDR2 SVGEGT. CDR3 DNA: TGTGCCAGCAGTACCCAGCGGGGTGAGCAGTTCTTC. It is translated as CASSTQRGEQFF.

The chain links TRBV15 to TRBJ2-7, with TRBD1 matching over 7 bases. V dropped 3 bases and J dropped 6; count of bases not matched to a gene: 8. Germline V gives CDR1 LNHNV, CDR2 YYDKDF (reference sequence). This CDR3 contains 14 residues. CDR3 sequence: CATSRKTGIGEQYF. CDR3 sequence (DNA): TGTGCCACCAGCAGGAAGACAGGGATAGGCGAGCAGTACTTC. Based on the CDR3 plus reference TRBV15 and TRBJ2-7, the full variable domain is DAMVIQNPRYQVTQFGKPVTLSCSQTLNHNVMYWYQQKSSQAPKLLFHYYDKDFNNEADTPDNFQSRRPNTSFCFLDIRSPGLGDTAMYLCATSRKTGIGEQYFGPGTRLTVT.

This chain joins TRBV4-3 and TRBJ2-7, with 7 bases aligning to TRBD1. V lost 0 bases, J lost 0 bases, and 8 bases stayed unmatched. CDR1 and CDR2 (germline): LGHNA, YSLEER. This CDR3 is 17 amino acids long. The CDR3 DNA sequence: TGCGCCAGCAGCCAAGAGACTCTTGACAGGGTCTCCTACGAGCAGTACTTC. Translated: CASSQETLDRVSYEQYF.

This clonotype was observed a few times. The V gene is TRBV4-1, the J gene TRBJ2-5; D not resolved. The CDR3 contains 15 residues. The germline V gene encodes CDR1 MGHRA and CDR2 YSYEKL. Deletions cut 5 bases from V and 5 bases from J, with 18 bases between. CDR3 in amino acids: CASSSRASPGETQYF. CDR3 coding DNA: TGCGCCAGCAGCAGCCGGGCCTCACCCGGGGAGACCCAGTACTTC.

Notes on this clonotype: This may be a read error: a much more frequent sequence differs by one nucleotide. V is TRBV5-6 and J is TRBJ2-4, with D perhaps TRBD1 (6 bases). Germline assignment: CDR1 SGHDT and CDR2 YYEEEE. The CDR3 contains 13 residues. CDR3 sequence reads: CAISLGQGNIQYF. Written as DNA, the CDR3 is TGTGCCATCAGCTTGGGGCAGGGGAACATTCAGTACTTC.

The chain recombines TRBV20-1 with TRBJ2-3; 11 bases match TRBD2. With 5 bases clipped from V and 3 bases from J, the junction kept 4 bases outside the gene matches. The CDR3 runs 14 residues. The germline V gene encodes CDR1 DFQATT and CDR2 SNEGSKA (reference sequence). The CDR3 DNA follows: TGCAGTGCTCCCCTAGCGGGAGGAACAGATACGCAGTATTTT. Amino acids: CSAPLAGGTDTQYF.